Following are 23 T cell receptor beta chains from one sample sequenced in a study of cytomegalovirus exposure and HLA in healthy donors. PCR primers comprised 60 Vbeta and 13 Jbeta primers. Repertoires were generated with immunoSEQ multiplex PCR, while TCRdb's copy carries only in-frame clones and drops some. The table records 90,000 to 110,000 clones, 75% to 85% of them present only once. Sequenced input: PBMCs. These TCRs come from a man aged 18 to 35 in good health and CMV-seronegative.

This sequence joins TRBV27 and TRBJ2-4, with a possible D match to TRBD2 (5 bases). The CDR3 runs 16 residues. CDR1 is MNHEY and CDR2 is SMNVEV in the germline V gene (reference sequence). The V end lost 5 bases, the J end lost 0 bases, and 14 bases lay between the germline ends. CDR3: CASSAKRDLAKNIQYF. CDR3 sequence (DNA): TGTGCCAGCAGTGCGAAGAGGGATCTAGCCAAAAACATTCAGTACTTC.

CDR3 protein: CASSHLSSGSLGEQYF. The CDR3 bases are TGTGCCAGTAGCCACTTATCTAGCGGGAGCTTAGGAGAGCAGTACTTC. The chain combines TRBV19 with TRBJ2-7, with 10 bases aligning to TRBD2. J was trimmed by 7 bases and V by 6 bases; bases with no gene match: 15. Looked up from germline, CDR1 is LNHDA and CDR2 is SQIVND (reference sequence). There are 16 residues in the CDR3.

The V and J genes are TRBV29-1 and TRBJ2-5; 7 nucleotides line up with TRBD1. Germline CDR1 and CDR2: SQVTM and ANQGSEA. This CDR3 has 11 residues. V lost 7 bases and J lost 3; bases outside the gene matches: 2. CDR3 residues: CSDGTEETQYF. The CDR3 nucleotides are TGCAGCGACGGGACAGAAGAGACCCAGTACTTC.

This chain connects TRBV4-3 to TRBJ2-5, with D perhaps matching TRBD2 (6 bases). The CDR3 has 15 amino acids. Per germline, CDR1 LGHNA and CDR2 YSLEER. The V end lost 4 bases, the J end lost 5 bases, and 17 bases lay between the germline ends. The DNA of the CDR3 is TGCGCCAGCAGCCGACTAGGCTCGCTGGGGGAGACCCAGTACTTC. Amino acids: CASSRLGSLGETQYF.

The V call is TRBV5-4, the J call TRBJ2-7; 7 bases match TRBD1. The CDR3 length is 14 residues. Germline CDR1 SGHNT, CDR2 YYREEE (reference sequence). The V and J ends lost 3 bases and 7 bases, in that order; junction bases with no gene match: 10. The CDR3 DNA follows: TGTGCCAGCAGCTCAGGACAGGCGAGAAGGGAGCAGTACTTC. This sequence encodes CASSSGQARREQYF.

V usage is TRBV27 and J usage is TRBJ2-3; 8 bases match TRBD2. Germline CDR1 and CDR2: MNHEY and SMNVEV (reference sequence). The CDR3 runs to 14 residues. With 6 bases clipped from V and 0 bases from J, the junction kept 2 bases outside the gene matches. The CDR3 spells CASRGGRSTDTQYF. CDR3 bases: TGTGCCAGCAGAGGCGGGAGGAGCACAGATACGCAGTATTTT.

This clone was detected only once. The chain uses TRBV5-6 and TRBJ1-1; D is unresolved. With 0 bases removed from V and 1 base from J, the gap between germline ends came to 4 bases. This CDR3 is built from 13 residues. Germline CDR1 is SGHDT and CDR2 is YYEEEE. The CDR3: CASSLARNTEAFF. The DNA of the CDR3 is TGTGCCAGCAGCTTGGCCCGGAACACTGAAGCTTTCTTT.

The genes are TRBV5-4 and TRBJ1-3; D unclear. V lost 3 bases and J 1 base, leaving 8 bases between the germline ends. CDR1 is SGHNT and CDR2 is YYREEE in the germline V gene (reference sequence). This CDR3 has 14 residues. In DNA, the CDR3 is TGTGCCAGCAGCTCGCGGAGTTCTGGAAACACCATATATTTT. Translating it yields CASSSRSSGNTIYF.

This sequence joins TRBV21-1 and TRBJ1-2. TRBV21-1 corresponds to a pseudogene. This CDR3 has 17 residues. In nucleotides, the CDR3 is TGTGCCAGCAGCACCTCTGGACAGCACCTAGCGGACTATGGCTACACCTTC. Encoded protein: CASSTSGQHLADYGYTF.

The CDR3 nucleotides read TGTGCCAGAAGCTCTTCAACAAAGAGGGCGAACACTGAAGCTTTCTTT. This codes for CARSSSTKRANTEAFF. The chain joins TRBV7-5 to TRBJ1-1. TRBV7-5 is an annotated pseudogene. The CDR3 runs to 16 residues.

This clone is a singleton in its sample. For the CDR3, the DNA is TGTGCCAGCAGCGAGATGGGACTAGCGGGAATCAATGAGCAGTTCTTC. Residues: CASSEMGLAGINEQFF. This chain joins TRBV9 and TRBJ2-1; 13 nucleotides align to TRBD2. Trimming removed 3 bases from V and 6 bases from J; junction bases left unmatched: 6. From germline, CDR1 is SGDLS and CDR2 YYNGEE. The CDR3 sequence is 16 residues long.

J is TRBJ2-5 and V is TRBV7-2, with 13 bases that match TRBD2. The CDR3 is made up of 17 amino acids. The germline V gene encodes CDR1 SGHTA and CDR2 FQGNSA. Unmatched junction bases numbered 13, after V lost 5 bases and J lost 7 bases. CDR3 in amino acids: CASSPGLAGKEAGTQYF. DNA of the CDR3: TGTGCCAGCAGCCCGGGACTAGCGGGAAAGGAGGCGGGGACCCAGTACTTC.

As regards this clone: One junction end does not reproduce the germline sequence, and a read error may be involved. The chain employs TRBV7-7 and TRBJ2-2; 14 bases map to TRBD2. The CDR3 runs 17 residues. The germline gives CDR1 SSHAT, CDR2 FNYEAQ (reference sequence). This chain's CDR3 is CASSPGLAGGWTGELFF. Here the CDR3 DNA reads TGTGCTAGCAGCCCTGGACTAGCGGGAGGTTGGACCGGGGAGCTGTTTTTT.

The chain recombines TRBV18 with TRBJ1-1, with D possibly TRBD1 on 6 matching bases. There are 14 residues in the CDR3. V dropped 4 bases and J dropped 5 bases, with 14 bases sitting between them. In germline, CDR1 is KGHSH, CDR2 LQKENI. CDR3 loop: CASSRPDRRTEAFF. DNA of the CDR3: TGTGCCAGCTCACGGCCAGACAGGAGAACTGAAGCTTTCTTT.

With regard to this clone: The junction does not match germline at one end; this may be a read error. This sequence joins TRBV7-8 and TRBJ1-5; weak D call: TRBD1 (5 bases). Germline values: CDR1 SGHVS, CDR2 FQNEAQ. The CDR3 has 15 amino acids. CDR3 residues: CANSLGAGLNQPQHF. CDR3 sequence (DNA): TGTGCCAACAGCTTAGGGGCAGGGCTCAATCAGCCCCAGCATTTT.

The chain employs TRBV9 and TRBJ2-2, with a weak D call TRBD1 (6 bases). Germline CDR1 reads SGDLS; CDR2 reads YYNGEE. The V end was cut by 3 bases, the J end by 3 bases, with 15 bases between. The CDR3 covers 16 residues. In DNA, the CDR3 is TGTGCCAGCAGCGCAAATCGGGACACCTACACCGGGGAGCTGTTTTTT. Its protein is CASSANRDTYTGELFF.

Regarding this clone: The sample holds other DNA sequences that translate to the same CDR3. This chain joins TRBV27 and TRBJ1-1, with 9 bases matching TRBD1. The J segment lost 5 bases and the V segment lost 6 bases, leaving 10 bases of the junction unmatched. Germline CDR1 MNHEY, CDR2 SMNVEV (reference sequence). This CDR3 is 15 amino acids long. The chain's CDR3 is CASRKSTGGRTEAFF. In nucleotides, the CDR3 is TGTGCCAGCAGAAAATCGACAGGGGGACGAACTGAAGCTTTCTTT.

This clone is a singleton in its sample. J is TRBJ2-7 and V is TRBV7-2, with a tentative D call TRBD1 (6 bases). The germline V gene encodes CDR1 SGHTA and CDR2 FQGNSA. The CDR3 has 16 amino acids. Trimming shortened V by 2 bases and J by 3 bases, and 17 bases separated the two germline ends. The CDR3 is CASSLLGAGPIYEQYF. CDR3 nucleotides: TGTGCCAGCAGCTTATTGGGGGCAGGGCCCATCTACGAGCAGTACTTC.

The sample holds a few counts of this clone. This rearrangement joins TRBV4-1 to TRBJ2-1; tentative D call: TRBD1 (6 bases). Germline CDR1 MGHRA, CDR2 YSYEKL. The CDR3 loop spans 14 amino acids. The V gene lost 3 bases and the J gene lost 6 bases, with 12 bases spanning the gap. CDR3 region: CASSHQGGGNEQFF. CDR3 in DNA: TGCGCCAGCAGCCACCAAGGGGGTGGCAATGAGCAGTTCTTC.

V and J are TRBV27 and TRBJ1-5; D is possibly TRBD1 (5 bases). The CDR3 is 13 residues long. Germline assignment: CDR1 MNHEY and CDR2 SMNVEV (reference sequence). V was clipped by 2 bases and J by 7 bases, with 9 bases between them. The CDR3 protein is CASSLMGGQPQHF. In DNA form, the CDR3 reads TGTGCCAGCAGTTTAATGGGGGGACAGCCCCAGCATTTT.

The V and J genes are TRBV28 and TRBJ2-1; D perhaps matches TRBD1 (5 bases). The CDR3 spans 14 residues. Between the trimmed V and J ends, which lost 6 bases and 1 base, there was a span of 10 bases. Germline V CDR1 and CDR2: MDHEN, SYDVKM. CDR3 protein: CASSKGVSYNEQFF. CDR3 in DNA: TGTGCCAGCAGCAAAGGGGTGTCCTACAATGAGCAGTTCTTC.

This clone was seen a few times. The sample contains more than one DNA sequence encoding this CDR3. The CDR3 DNA reads TGTGCCAGCAGTTATCAGGGGTCCTACGAGCAGTACTTC. Translation: CASSYQGSYEQYF. This rearrangement joins TRBV27 to TRBJ2-7; tentative D call: TRBD1 (6 bases). Germline CDR1 and CDR2: MNHEY and SMNVEV (reference sequence). This CDR3 is 13 amino acids long. With 4 bases removed from V and 1 base from J, the gap between germline ends came to 8 bases.

The rearrangement joins TRBV11-2 to TRBJ2-7; a possible D gene is TRBD1 (5 bases). V was pared by 6 bases and J by 5 bases, with 11 bases between. The CDR3 length is 12 residues. Germline loops: CDR1 SGHAT, CDR2 FQNNGV. The chain's CDR3 is CASRGGAHEQYF. The CDR3 bases are TGTGCCAGCAGAGGTGGGGCCCACGAGCAGTACTTC.